The sequence of this TCR beta chain was determined in a study of metastatic and nonmetastatic thyroid tumors. As for the study in general: Malignant thyroid and benign thyroid patients provided blood and tumor or nodule tissue whose repertoires were compared.

Authors' methods: The distant-metastasis classifier for papillary thyroid cancer was built from CDR3 differences across clinicopathological groups. With MiXCR, TCRdb called clones anew from the PCR reads. TCRdb's processing, not the authors' own work, is the source of the V and J calls. Of about 59,000 clones in the sample, just under 30% were seen once. This clone showed up just a few times. The CDR3 contains 19 residues. Germline loops: CDR1 SGHRS, CDR2 YFSETQ. V lost 3 bases to trimming and J lost 3 bases; unmatched junction nucleotides: 14. Each patient came to thyroid surgery without any prior treatment (of any kind).

The source is a female donor with papillary thyroid cancer or a benign thyroid nodule (not recorded which). Some clones in this sample may be carry-over from other donors' samples. The sample comprised blood. J is TRBJ2-7 and V is TRBV5-1; 14 nucleotides line up with TRBD2. The CDR3 DNA reads TGCGCCAGCAGCTCCCCTAGGGGACTAGCGGGAGAAGGGCACTACGAGCAGTACTTC. As protein: CASSSPRGLAGEGHYEQYF.